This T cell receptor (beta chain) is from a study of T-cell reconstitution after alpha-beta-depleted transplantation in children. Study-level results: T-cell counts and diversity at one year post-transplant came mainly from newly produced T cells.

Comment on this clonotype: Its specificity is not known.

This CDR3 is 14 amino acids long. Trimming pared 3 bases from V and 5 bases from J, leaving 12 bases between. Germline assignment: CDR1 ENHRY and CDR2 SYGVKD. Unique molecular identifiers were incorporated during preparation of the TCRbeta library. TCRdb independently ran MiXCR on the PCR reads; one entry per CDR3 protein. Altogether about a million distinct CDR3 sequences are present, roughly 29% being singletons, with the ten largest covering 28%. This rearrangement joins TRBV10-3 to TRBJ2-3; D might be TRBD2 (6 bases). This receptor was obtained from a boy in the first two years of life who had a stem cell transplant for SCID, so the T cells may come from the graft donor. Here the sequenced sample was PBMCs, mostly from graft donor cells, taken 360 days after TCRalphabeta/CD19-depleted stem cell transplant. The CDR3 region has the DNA TGTGCCATCAGTGATCGGAGGGGTGGAGATACGCAGTATTTT. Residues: CAISDRRGGDTQYF.